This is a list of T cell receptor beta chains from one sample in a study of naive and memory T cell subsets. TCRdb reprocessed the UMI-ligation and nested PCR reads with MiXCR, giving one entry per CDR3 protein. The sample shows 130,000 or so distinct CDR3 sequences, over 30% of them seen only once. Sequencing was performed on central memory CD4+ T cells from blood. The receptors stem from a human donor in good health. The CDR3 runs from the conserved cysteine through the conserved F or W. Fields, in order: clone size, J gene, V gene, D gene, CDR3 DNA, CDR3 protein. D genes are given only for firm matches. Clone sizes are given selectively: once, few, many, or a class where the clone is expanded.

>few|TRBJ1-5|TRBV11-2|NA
TGTGCCAGCAGCCCAGGGGCCAGCCGCAATCAGCCCCAGCATTTT
CASSPGASRNQPQHF
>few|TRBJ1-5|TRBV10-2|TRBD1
TGCGCCAGCGGGAGATTAATGGGACAGGGTGGGACCCTTAGCAATCAGCCCCAGCATTTT
CASGRLMGQGGTLSNQPQHF
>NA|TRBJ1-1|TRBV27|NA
TGTGCCAGCAGACGGGGGAACACTGAAGCTTTCTTT
CASRRGNTEAFF
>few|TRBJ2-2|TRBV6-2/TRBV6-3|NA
TGTGCCAGCAGCCCTTACTACACGCGGGCAGGGGGGCTGCGCACCGGGGAGCTGTTTTTT
CASSPYYTRAGGLRTGELFF
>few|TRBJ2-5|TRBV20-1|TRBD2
TGCAGTGCTAGAGATTGGCTAGCGGGAGGTCTCCAAGAGACCCAGTACTTC
CSARDWLAGGLQETQYF
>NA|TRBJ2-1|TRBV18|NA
TGTGCCAGCTCACCACTGAGGACGTCCGCCAGTGAGCAGTTCTTC
CASSPLRTSASEQFF
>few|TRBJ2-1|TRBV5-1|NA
TGCGCCAGCAGCTTGGAAGTCGGGGAGCAGTTCTTC
CASSLEVGEQFF
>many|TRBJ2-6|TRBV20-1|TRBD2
TGCAGTGCCCAGCGGACTAGCGGGAGAGCTGGGGCCAACGTCCTGACTTTC
CSAQRTSGRAGANVLTF
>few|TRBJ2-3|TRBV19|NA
TGTGCCAGTAGTATCGGTGGGGTCCCAAACACAGATACGCAGTATTTT
CASSIGGVPNTDTQYF
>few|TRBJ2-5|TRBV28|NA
TGTGCCAGCAGTTCCGCCGGGACTCAAGAGACCCAGTACTTC
CASSSAGTQETQYF
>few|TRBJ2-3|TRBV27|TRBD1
TGTGCCAGCAGTCCGACGACAGGGGTGACAGATACGCAGTATTTT
CASSPTTGVTDTQYF
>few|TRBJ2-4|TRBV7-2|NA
TGTGCCAGCAGCTTACAGGGCAACATTCAGTACTTC
CASSLQGNIQYF
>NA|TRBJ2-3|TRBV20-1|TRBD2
TGCAGTGCTATAAATAGCGGGCGACCCACAGATACGCAGTATTTT
CSAINSGRPTDTQYF
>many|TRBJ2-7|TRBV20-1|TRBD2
TGCAGTGCTAGAGGGCAGGCGGGAGGGGAATACGAGCAGTACTTC
CSARGQAGGEYEQYF
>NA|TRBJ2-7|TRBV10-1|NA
TGCGCCAGCAGTGAAGCAGGCCCTACCGGCGAGCAGTACTTC
CASSEAGPTGEQYF
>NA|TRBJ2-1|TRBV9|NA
TGTGCCAGCAGCGTAGCGATAGGCTCCTACAATGAGCAGTTCTTC
CASSVAIGSYNEQFF
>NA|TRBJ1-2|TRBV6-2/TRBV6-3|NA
TGTGCCAGCAGTTACGTCCCAGGATATGGCTACACCTTC
CASSYVPGYGYTF
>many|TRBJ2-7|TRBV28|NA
TGTGCCAGCAGCCGGGACATCGGGGCCTACGAGCAGTACTTC
CASSRDIGAYEQYF
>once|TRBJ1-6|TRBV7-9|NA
TGTGCCAGCAGCTCAGGACGTAGTAATTCACCCCTCCACTTT
CASSSGRSNSPLHF
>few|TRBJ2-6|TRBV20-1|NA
TGCAGTGCTCCGGTAACAGGGATCGCCCGCTCTGGGGCCAACGTCCTGACTTTC
CSAPVTGIARSGANVLTF
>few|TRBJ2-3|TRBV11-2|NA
TGTGCCAGCAGCTTAGAAAGCGGGCTTAGCACAGATACGCAGTATTTT
CASSLESGLSTDTQYF
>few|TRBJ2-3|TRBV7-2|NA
TGTGCCTCCCGAAGGCGGAGGATGGAGGATACGCAGTATTTT
CASRRRRMEDTQYF
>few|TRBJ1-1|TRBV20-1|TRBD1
TGCAGTGCGAACACAGGGGGCGGATTTACTGAAGCTTTCTTT
CSANTGGGFTEAFF
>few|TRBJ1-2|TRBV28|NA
TGTGCCAGCAGTTCGACAGTCTATGGCTACACCTTC
CASSSTVYGYTF